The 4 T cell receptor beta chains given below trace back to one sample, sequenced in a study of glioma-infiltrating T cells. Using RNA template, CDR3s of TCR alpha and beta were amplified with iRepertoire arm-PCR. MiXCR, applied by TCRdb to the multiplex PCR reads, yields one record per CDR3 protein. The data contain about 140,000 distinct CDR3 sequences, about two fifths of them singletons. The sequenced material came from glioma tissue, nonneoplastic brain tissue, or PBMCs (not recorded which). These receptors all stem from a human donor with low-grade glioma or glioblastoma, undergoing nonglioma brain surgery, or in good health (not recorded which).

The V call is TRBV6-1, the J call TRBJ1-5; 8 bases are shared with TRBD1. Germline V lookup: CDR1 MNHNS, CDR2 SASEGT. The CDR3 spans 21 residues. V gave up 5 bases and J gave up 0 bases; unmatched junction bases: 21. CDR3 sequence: CASSLRGHRTGTKYSNQPQHF. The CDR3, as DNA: TGTGCCAGCAGTTTAAGGGGTCACAGGACAGGGACTAAGTATAGCAATCAGCCCCAGCATTTT.

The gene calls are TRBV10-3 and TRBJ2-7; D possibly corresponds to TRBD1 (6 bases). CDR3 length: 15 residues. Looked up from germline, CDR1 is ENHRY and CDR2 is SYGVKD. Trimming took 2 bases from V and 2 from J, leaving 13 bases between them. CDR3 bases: TGTGCCATCAGTGAGACAGGGTCTTCTGCCTACGAGCAGTACTTC. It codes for CAISETGSSAYEQYF.

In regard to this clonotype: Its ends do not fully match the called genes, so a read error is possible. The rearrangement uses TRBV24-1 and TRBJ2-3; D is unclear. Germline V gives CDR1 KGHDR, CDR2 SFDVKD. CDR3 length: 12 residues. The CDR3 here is CATSDPVDKQYF. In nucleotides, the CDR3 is TGTGCCACCAGTGATCCGGTAGATAAGCAGTATTTT.

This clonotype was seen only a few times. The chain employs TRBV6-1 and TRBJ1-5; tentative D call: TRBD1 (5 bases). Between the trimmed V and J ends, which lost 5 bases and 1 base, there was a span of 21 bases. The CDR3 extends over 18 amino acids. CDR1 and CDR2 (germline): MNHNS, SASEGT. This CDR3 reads CASSSGTFVAESNQPQHF. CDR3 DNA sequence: TGTGCCAGCAGTTCAGGGACGTTCGTAGCGGAGAGCAATCAGCCCCAGCATTTT.